The subject of this entry is one T cell receptor beta chain. This clone's antigen is unknown. One base away there is no much larger clone; base qualities are not given. The record originates from a study of blood T cell repertoires in COVID-19 (dated by TCRdb to the early 2020s). For the study in its entirety: The collaborator samples originated in the United States, Italy and Spain and spanned the acute and convalescent phases of COVID-19. The material from the prospective study consisted of cDNA or gDNA derived from T cells, B-cell-depleted T cells, or PBMCs. Deeply sampled blood TCRbeta repertoires from subjects exposed to, actively infected with, or recovered from COVID-19 were included in the dataset. A freely available public database, intended as a resource for researchers studying the immune response to SARS-CoV-2, is where the repertoires were released. The samples were drawn from the first 160 participants of the ongoing ImmuneRACE study and from over 950 subjects provided by 6 global collaborators. The sample metadata nearly always contained a de-identified subject ID, COVID-19 status, age in years and sex. HLA class I and class II types, where available, came from metadata supplied by the sample provider rather than from assay-based typing. Points the paper makes about the study in general: Clinical and demographic metadata were provided uncurated, with the amount varying by source and participant.

CDR1 and CDR2 (SGHVS, FQNEAQ) derive from the germline V gene. The junction shows trimming of 1 base on V and 0 bases on J, plus 9 bases between the germline ends. The CDR3 runs 15 residues from the cysteine to the phenylalanine. Only the CDR3 part of the read is kept: 45 bases, read in frame from the first base. The immunoSEQ Assay, a bias-controlled multiplex PCR, was used to amplify TCRbeta CDR3 regions from genomic DNA. Concerning the study's data processing: The number of nucleated cells in each sample was estimated from the amplification of reference gene primers within the assay. Sequence reads were collapsed and filtered to measure the absolute abundance of every unique TCRbeta CDR3 rearrangement. For each sample, productive Simpson clonality was calculated by taking the square root of Simpson's diversity index across productive rearrangements. In its TCRdb copy, this immuneACCESS table keeps in-frame sequences only and misses some clones. Where compared with another copy, unresolved V genes explain less than half of these, and the others have no known cause. V and J calls and clone size are copied from that table; D and trimming were computed from the DNA. Present in this sample are approximately 240,000 clones, 65% to 90% of which were seen just once. The biggest ten clones account for 4.5% to 6% of the sample.

The collaborating institutions used their own protocols to collect whole blood in K2EDTA tubes. Collaborator samples were shipped for TCRbeta analysis as frozen whole blood, isolated PBMCs, or DNA extracted from either sample type. The chain was built from TRBV7-8 and TRBJ1-2; the D gene is possibly TRBD1, with 6 bases matching. This sequence originates from a woman at least 80 years old with active or convalescent COVID-19. Sequenced input: peripheral blood. The nucleotides are TGTGCCAGCAGCTTAGACAGGGCGGCTAACTATGGCTACACCTTC. It codes for CASSLDRAANYGYTF.